This passage covers 17 T cell receptor beta chains from one sample sequenced in a study of PD-L1 blockade in urothelial cancer. Method: immunoSEQ multiplex PCR; TCRdb's copy keeps in-frame clones and lacks some. The sample has about 100,000 clones, about nine tenths seen once. This material consisted of PBMCs, taken around atezolizumab (anti-PD-L1) treatment. These receptors were collected from a woman aged 80 or over with urothelial cancer.

The J gene is TRBJ2-3, the V gene TRBV5-1, with TRBD1 matching over 8 bases. V shed 4 bases and J 2 bases; nucleotides not matched to a gene: 9. The CDR3 covers 16 residues. CDR1 is SGHRS and CDR2 is YFSETQ in the germline V gene. The CDR3 region is CASSAGQGANTDTQYF. The CDR3 DNA is TGCGCCAGCAGCGCCGGACAGGGTGCCAACACAGATACGCAGTATTTT.

This clone is a singleton in its sample. The gene calls are TRBV4-2 and TRBJ2-2; 8 bases are a match to TRBD1. The ends lost 1 base at V and 1 base at J; junction bases unmatched: 2. The CDR3 sequence is 16 residues long. Germline values: CDR1 LGHNA, CDR2 YNFKEQ. The CDR3 DNA is TGTGCCAGCAGCCAAGTCGGGACAGGGAACACCGGGGAGCTGTTTTTT. As protein: CASSQVGTGNTGELFF.

V and J are TRBV6-1 and TRBJ2-1; 7 bases are a match to TRBD1. Germline trimming cut 5 bases from V and 4 bases from J; bases unmatched to any gene: 2. Per the germline V gene, CDR1 is MNHNS and CDR2 is SASEGT. This CDR3 has 13 residues. The CDR3 loop reads CASSTRGYNEQFF. CDR3 bases: TGTGCCAGCAGTACCAGGGGGTACAATGAGCAGTTCTTC.

The V gene is TRBV27, the J gene TRBJ1-2; no definite D call. The CDR3 runs 14 residues. With 5 bases removed from V and 4 bases from J, the gap between germline ends came to 14 bases. Germline V gives CDR1 MNHEY, CDR2 SMNVEV (reference sequence). The CDR3 protein is CASSPGVEIYGYTF. For the CDR3, the DNA is TGTGCCAGCAGTCCCGGGGTGGAGATCTATGGCTACACCTTC.

The chain carries TRBV2 and TRBJ2-6, with D possibly being TRBD2 (5 bases). V was trimmed by 6 bases and J by 1 base, leaving 10 bases between them. The CDR3 sequence is 15 residues long. Germline V gene lookup returns CDR1 SNHLY and CDR2 FYNNEI. CDR3 loop: CASSVRGSGANVLTF. In nucleotides, the CDR3 is TGTGCCAGCAGCGTGAGAGGGTCTGGGGCCAACGTCCTGACTTTC.

The chain employs TRBV6-1 and TRBJ2-5, with D tentatively TRBD2 (5 bases). Germline V lookup: CDR1 MNHNS, CDR2 SASEGT. Deletions cut 5 bases from V and 4 bases from J, with 11 bases between. The CDR3 extends over 13 amino acids. Written as DNA, the CDR3 is TGTGCCAGCAGTCCGGAGGTACGAGAGACCCAGTACTTC. Translating gives CASSPEVRETQYF.

This clone has a single count. This rearrangement joins TRBV5-6 to TRBJ2-1, with 13 positions matching TRBD2. The CDR3 has 18 residues. Trimming at V came to 3 bases and at J to 8 bases, leaving 14 bases not matched to a gene. Germline CDR1 SGHDT, CDR2 YYEEEE. The CDR3 DNA reads TGTGCCAGCAGCTCCATGACAAGGACTAGCGGGAGCTTCGATGAGCAGTTCTTC. Amino acids: CASSSMTRTSGSFDEQFF. The full variable domain, completed using reference TRBV5-6 and TRBJ2-1, is DAGVTQSPTHLIKTRGQQVTLRCSPKSGHDTVSWYQQALGQGPQFIFQYYEEEERQRGNFPDRFSGHQFPNYSSELNVNALLLGDSALYLCASSSMTRTSGSFDEQFFGPGTRLTVL.

This clone was picked up one time. The CDR3 sequence: CASSETSGRAQEFF. For the CDR3, the DNA is TGTGCCAGCAGTGAAACTAGCGGGAGGGCTCAGGAGTTCTTC. V and J are TRBV6-1 and TRBJ2-1; 13 positions agree with TRBD2. This CDR3 spans 14 amino acids. V shed 2 bases and J 14 bases; nucleotides not matched to a gene: 6. From germline, CDR1 is MNHNS and CDR2 SASEGT.

The rearrangement uses TRBV2 and TRBJ2-2, with 9 positions matching TRBD2. CDR1 and CDR2 (germline): SNHLY, FYNNEI. J gave up 0 bases and V 6 bases, and 5 bases lay outside the gene matches. The CDR3 runs 16 residues. This CDR3 reads CASSPRLAANTGELFF. CDR3 nucleotides: TGTGCCAGCAGCCCCAGACTAGCGGCGAACACCGGGGAGCTGTTTTTT.

The genes are TRBV7-6 and TRBJ2-7; no reliable D call. The CDR3 sequence is 13 residues long. Germline values: CDR1 SGHVS, CDR2 FNYEAQ. V lost 1 base, J lost 1 base, and 5 bases lay in between. CDR3 sequence: CASSLGRSYEQYF. The CDR3 DNA reads TGTGCCAGCAGCTTAGGGAGATCCTACGAGCAGTACTTC.

The chain combines TRBV11-3 with TRBJ1-1, with D possibly matching TRBD1 (6 bases). With 1 base removed from V and 2 bases from J, the gap between germline ends came to 8 bases. Germline V gene sequence: CDR1 SGHNT, CDR2 YENEEA. CDR3 size: 14 residues. For the CDR3, the DNA is TGTGCCAGCAGCTTAGGGGGGGGCAACACTGAAGCTTTCTTT. Translated, it gives CASSLGGGNTEAFF.

This sequence joins TRBV29-1 and TRBJ1-3; no reliable D call. This CDR3 is 14 amino acids long. CDR1 and CDR2 from the germline V gene are SQVTM and ANQGSEA. V was shortened by 0 bases and J by 0 bases, with 6 bases between the two germline ends. The CDR3 DNA is TGCAGCGTTGAAGACAGATACTCTGGAAACACCATATATTTT. Translating it yields CSVEDRYSGNTIYF.

J is TRBJ2-5 and V is TRBV28; perhaps TRBD2 as D (6 bases). Germline V gene sequence: CDR1 MDHEN, CDR2 SYDVKM. Trimming removed 2 bases at V and 2 bases at J, with 12 bases between. The CDR3 consists of 15 residues. The CDR3 bases are TGTGCCAGCAGTTTAATCGGGGGAGGTCAAGAGACCCAGTACTTC. Its translation is CASSLIGGGQETQYF.

The gene calls are TRBV9 and TRBJ1-2; 7 nucleotides agree with TRBD1. The CDR3 is made up of 15 amino acids. V was pared by 4 bases and J by 4 bases, with 10 bases of the junction left unmatched. Germline CDR1 reads SGDLS; CDR2 reads YYNGEE. The CDR3 bases are TGTGCCAGCAGCCTACGGGACAGCACCGGCTATGGCTACACCTTC. Translated: CASSLRDSTGYGYTF. Variable domain in full (rest from reference TRBV9 and TRBJ1-2): DSGVTQTPKHLITATGQRVTLRCSPRSGDLSVYWYQQSLDQGLQFLIQYYNGEERAKGNILERFSAQQFPDLHSELNLSSLELGDSALYFCASSLRDSTGYGYTFGSGTRLTVV.

This chain connects TRBV27 to TRBJ1-5; 8 bases agree with TRBD1. The CDR3 is 14 amino acids. Unmatched junction bases numbered 8, after V lost 5 bases and J lost 8 bases. Germline V gives CDR1 MNHEY, CDR2 SMNVEV (reference sequence). In nucleotides, the CDR3 is TGTGCCAGCAGTCCCGACAGGGGTTGGGAGCCCCAGCATTTT. Translating gives CASSPDRGWEPQHF.

This sequence joins TRBV7-2 and TRBJ1-1; 8 positions agree with TRBD1. V lost 5 bases to trimming and J lost 3 bases; unmatched junction nucleotides: 8. The CDR3 covers 15 residues. Germline CDR1 and CDR2: SGHTA and FQGNSA. The DNA for the CDR3 is TGTGCCAGCAGCACAACGACAGGGGTTTACACTGAAGCTTTCTTT. Its translation is CASSTTTGVYTEAFF.

The rearrangement joins TRBV7-9 to TRBJ1-5; 8 bases map to TRBD1. Germline CDR1 and CDR2: SEHNR and FQNEAQ (reference sequence). The trim removed 8 bases at V and 6 bases at J, leaving 9 bases unmatched. This CDR3 contains 14 residues. CDR3 protein: CASGRTGTSQPQHF. CDR3 coding DNA: TGTGCCAGCGGGAGGACAGGGACCTCTCAGCCCCAGCATTTT.